The clone carrying this T cell receptor (beta chain) turned up a few times. Original methodology: Amplification of reference gene primers was used by the study to estimate nucleated cell counts. Produced via immunoSEQ multiplex PCR; TCRdb's table is partial and in-frame only. The V and J calls and clone size come from that table; D and trimming were worked out from the DNA. The sample yields 140,000 to 150,000 clones, around four fifths seen once. Looked up from germline, CDR1 is GTSNPN and CDR2 is SVGIG (reference sequence). V was clipped by 4 bases and J by 2 bases, with 5 bases between them. This CDR3 is 11 amino acids long. The entry originates in a study of blood T cell repertoires in COVID-19. Study in general: Acute and convalescent COVID-19 samples came from the United States, Italy and Spain. The cDNA or gDNA used as material had been derived from T cells, B-cell-depleted T cells, or PBMCs.

The TCR was taken from a woman aged 40 to 49 with active or convalescent COVID-19. The genes are TRBV30 and TRBJ1-1; D is unclear. The sequenced sample was peripheral blood. The CDR3 DNA follows: TGTGCCTGGACCCTAAACACTGAAGCTTTCTTT. Encoded protein: CAWTLNTEAFF. The full variable domain, its missing parts supplied by reference TRBV30 and TRBJ1-1, is SQTIHQWPATLVQPVGSPLSLECTVEGTSNPNLYWYRQAAGRGLQLLFYSVGIGQISSEVPQNLSASRPQDRQFILSSKKLLLSDSGFYLCAWTLNTEAFFGQGTRLTVV.